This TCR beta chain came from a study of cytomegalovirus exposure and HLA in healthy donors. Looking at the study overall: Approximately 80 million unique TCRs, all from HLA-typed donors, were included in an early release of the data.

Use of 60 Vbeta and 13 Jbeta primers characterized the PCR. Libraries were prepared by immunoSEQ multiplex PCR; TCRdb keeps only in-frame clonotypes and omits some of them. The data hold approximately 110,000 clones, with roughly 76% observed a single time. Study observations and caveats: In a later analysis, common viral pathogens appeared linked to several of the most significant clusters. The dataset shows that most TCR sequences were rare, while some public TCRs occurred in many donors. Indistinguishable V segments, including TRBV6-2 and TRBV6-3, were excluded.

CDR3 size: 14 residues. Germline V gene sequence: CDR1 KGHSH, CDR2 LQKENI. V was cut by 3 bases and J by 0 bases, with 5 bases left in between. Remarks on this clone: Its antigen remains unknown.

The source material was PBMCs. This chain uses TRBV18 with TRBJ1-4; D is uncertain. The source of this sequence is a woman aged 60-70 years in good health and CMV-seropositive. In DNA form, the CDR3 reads TGTGCCAGCTCACCTCGTTCAACTAATGAAAAACTGTTTTTT. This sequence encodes CASSPRSTNEKLFF.